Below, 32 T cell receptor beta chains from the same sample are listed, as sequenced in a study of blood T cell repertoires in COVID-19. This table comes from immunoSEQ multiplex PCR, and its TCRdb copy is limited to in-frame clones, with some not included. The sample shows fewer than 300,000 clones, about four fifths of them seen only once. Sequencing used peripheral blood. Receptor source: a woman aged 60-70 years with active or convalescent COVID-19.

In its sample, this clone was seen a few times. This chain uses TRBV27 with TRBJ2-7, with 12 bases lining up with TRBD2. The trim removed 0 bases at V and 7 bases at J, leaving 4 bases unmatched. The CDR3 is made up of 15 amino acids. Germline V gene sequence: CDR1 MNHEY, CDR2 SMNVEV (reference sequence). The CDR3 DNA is TGTGCCAGCAGTTTATCCGCTCTAGCGGGGGGGGAGCAGTACTTC. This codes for CASSLSALAGGEQYF.

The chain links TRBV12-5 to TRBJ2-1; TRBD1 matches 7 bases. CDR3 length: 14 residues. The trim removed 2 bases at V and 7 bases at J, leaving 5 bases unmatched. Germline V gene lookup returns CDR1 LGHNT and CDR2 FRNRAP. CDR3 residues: CASGLMTGWNEQFF. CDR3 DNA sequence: TGTGCTAGTGGTTTGATGACAGGGTGGAATGAGCAGTTCTTC.

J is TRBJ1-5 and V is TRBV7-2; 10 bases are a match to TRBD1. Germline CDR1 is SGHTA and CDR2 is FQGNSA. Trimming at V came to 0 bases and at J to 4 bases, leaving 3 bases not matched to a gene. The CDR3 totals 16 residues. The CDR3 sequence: CASSLADRGRNQPQHF. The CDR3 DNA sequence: TGTGCCAGCAGCTTAGCGGACAGGGGGAGAAATCAGCCCCAGCATTTT.

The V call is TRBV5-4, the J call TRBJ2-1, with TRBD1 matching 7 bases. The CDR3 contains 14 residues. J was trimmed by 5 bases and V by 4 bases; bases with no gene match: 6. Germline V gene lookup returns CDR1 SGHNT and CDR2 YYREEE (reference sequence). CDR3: CASSETGTDNEQFF. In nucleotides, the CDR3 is TGTGCCAGCAGCGAAACCGGGACAGACAATGAGCAGTTCTTC. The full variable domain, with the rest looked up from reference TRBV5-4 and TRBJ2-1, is ETGVTQSPTHLIKTRGQQVTLRCSSQSGHNTVSWYQQALGQGPQFIFQYYREEENGRGNFPPRFSGLQFPNYSSELNVNALELDDSALYLCASSETGTDNEQFFGPGTRLTVL.

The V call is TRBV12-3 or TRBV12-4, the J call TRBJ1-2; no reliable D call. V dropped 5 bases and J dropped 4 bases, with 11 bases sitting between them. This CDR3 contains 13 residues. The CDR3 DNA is TGTGCCAGCAGTCCCGGGGAATTCTATGGCTACACCTTC. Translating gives CASSPGEFYGYTF.

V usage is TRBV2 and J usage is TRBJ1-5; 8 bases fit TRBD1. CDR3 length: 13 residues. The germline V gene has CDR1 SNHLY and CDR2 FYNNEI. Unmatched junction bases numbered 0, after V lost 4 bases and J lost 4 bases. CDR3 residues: CASSGQGNQPQHF. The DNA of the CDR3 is TGTGCCAGCAGTGGACAGGGGAATCAGCCCCAGCATTTT. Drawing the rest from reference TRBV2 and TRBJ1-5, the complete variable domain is EPEVTQTPSHQVTQMGQEVILRCVPISNHLYFYWYRQILGQKVEFLVSFYNNEISEKSEIFDDQFSVERPDGSNFTLKIRSTKLEDSAMYFCASSGQGNQPQHFGDGTRLSIL.

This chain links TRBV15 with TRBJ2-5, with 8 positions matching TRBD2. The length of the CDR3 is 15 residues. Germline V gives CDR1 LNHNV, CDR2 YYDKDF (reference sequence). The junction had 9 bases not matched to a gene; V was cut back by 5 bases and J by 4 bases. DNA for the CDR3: TGTGCCACCAGCTTTATCGGGGGGGCCAGAGAGACCCAGTACTTC. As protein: CATSFIGGARETQYF.

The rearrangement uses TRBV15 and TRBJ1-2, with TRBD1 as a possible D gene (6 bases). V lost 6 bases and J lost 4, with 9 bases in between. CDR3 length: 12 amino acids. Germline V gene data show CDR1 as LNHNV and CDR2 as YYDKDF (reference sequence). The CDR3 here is CATRGGSYGYTF. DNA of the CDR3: TGTGCCACCAGAGGGGGTTCCTATGGCTACACCTTC.

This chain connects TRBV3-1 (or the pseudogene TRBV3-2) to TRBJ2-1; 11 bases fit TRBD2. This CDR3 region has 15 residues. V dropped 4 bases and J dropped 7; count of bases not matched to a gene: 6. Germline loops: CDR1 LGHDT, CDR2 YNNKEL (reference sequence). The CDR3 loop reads CASSPGASGGNEQFF. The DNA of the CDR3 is TGTGCCAGCAGCCCCGGGGCTAGCGGGGGGAATGAGCAGTTCTTC.

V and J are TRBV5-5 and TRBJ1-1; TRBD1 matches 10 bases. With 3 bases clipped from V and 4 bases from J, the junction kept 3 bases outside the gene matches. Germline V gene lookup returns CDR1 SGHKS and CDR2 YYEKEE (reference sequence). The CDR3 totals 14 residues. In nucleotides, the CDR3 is TGTGCCAGCAGCTGGGGACAGGGGAGCACTGAAGCTTTCTTT. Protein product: CASSWGQGSTEAFF.

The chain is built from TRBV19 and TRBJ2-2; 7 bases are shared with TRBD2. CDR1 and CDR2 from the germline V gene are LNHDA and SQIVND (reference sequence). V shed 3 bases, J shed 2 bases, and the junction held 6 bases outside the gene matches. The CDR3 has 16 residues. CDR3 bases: TGTGCCAGTAGTATTGATCGGACTAGAAACACCGGGGAGCTGTTTTTT. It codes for CASSIDRTRNTGELFF. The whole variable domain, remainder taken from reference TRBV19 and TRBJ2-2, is DGGITQSPKYLFRKEGQNVTLSCEQNLNHDAMYWYRQDPGQGLRLIYYSQIVNDFQKGDIAEGYSVSREKKESFPLTVTSAQKNPTAFYLCASSIDRTRNTGELFFGEGSRLTVL.

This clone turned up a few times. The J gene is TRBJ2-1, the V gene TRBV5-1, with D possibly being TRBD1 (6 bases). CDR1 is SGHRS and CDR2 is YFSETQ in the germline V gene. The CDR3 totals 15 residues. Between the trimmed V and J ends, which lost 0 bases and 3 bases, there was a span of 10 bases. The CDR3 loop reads CASSLEQGFYNEQFF. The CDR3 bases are TGCGCCAGCAGCTTGGAACAGGGCTTCTACAATGAGCAGTTCTTC.

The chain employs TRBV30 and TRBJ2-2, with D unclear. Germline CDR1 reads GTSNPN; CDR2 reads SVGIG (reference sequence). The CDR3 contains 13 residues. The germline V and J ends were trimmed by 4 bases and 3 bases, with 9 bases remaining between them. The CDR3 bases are TGTGCCTGGATGGCATCTTACACCGGGGAGCTGTTTTTT. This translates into CAWMASYTGELFF.

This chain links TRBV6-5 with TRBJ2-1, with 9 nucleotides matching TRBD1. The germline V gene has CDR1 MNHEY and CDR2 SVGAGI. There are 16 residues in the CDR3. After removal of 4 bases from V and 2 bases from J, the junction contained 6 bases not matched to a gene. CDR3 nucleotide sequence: TGTGCCAGCAGTTCACCGGGACAGGGACCCTACAATGAGCAGTTCTTC. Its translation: CASSSPGQGPYNEQFF.

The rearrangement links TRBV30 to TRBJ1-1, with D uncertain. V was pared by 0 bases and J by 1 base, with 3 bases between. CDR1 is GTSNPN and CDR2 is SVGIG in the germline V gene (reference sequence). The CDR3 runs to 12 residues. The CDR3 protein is CAWSVWNTEAFF. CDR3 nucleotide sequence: TGTGCCTGGAGTGTCTGGAACACTGAAGCTTTCTTT.

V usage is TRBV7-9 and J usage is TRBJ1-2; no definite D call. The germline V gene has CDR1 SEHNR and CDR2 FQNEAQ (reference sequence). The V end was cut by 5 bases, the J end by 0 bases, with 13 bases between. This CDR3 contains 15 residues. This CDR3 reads CASSQEGTANYGYTF. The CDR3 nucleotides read TGTGCCAGCAGCCAAGAAGGAACAGCTAACTATGGCTACACCTTC.

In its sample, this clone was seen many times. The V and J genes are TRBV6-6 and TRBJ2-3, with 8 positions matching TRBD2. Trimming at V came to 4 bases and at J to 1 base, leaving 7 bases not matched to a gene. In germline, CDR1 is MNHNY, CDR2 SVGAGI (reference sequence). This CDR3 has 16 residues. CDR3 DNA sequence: TGTGCCAGCAGTTCACTCGCGGGGGGCGGCACAGATACGCAGTATTTT. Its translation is CASSSLAGGGTDTQYF.

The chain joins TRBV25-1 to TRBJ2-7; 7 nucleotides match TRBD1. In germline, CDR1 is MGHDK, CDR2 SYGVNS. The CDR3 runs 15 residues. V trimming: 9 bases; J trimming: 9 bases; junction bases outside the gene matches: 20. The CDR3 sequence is CASTPGQINPRRQYF. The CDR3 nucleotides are TGTGCCAGTACACCGGGACAGATCAACCCTCGGCGGCAGTACTTC.

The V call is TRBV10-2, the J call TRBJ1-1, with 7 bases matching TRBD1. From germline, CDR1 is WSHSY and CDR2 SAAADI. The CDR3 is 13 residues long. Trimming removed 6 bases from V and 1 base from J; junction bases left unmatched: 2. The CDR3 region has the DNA TGCGCCAGCAGAAGGGACAGGAACACTGAAGCTTTCTTT. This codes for CASRRDRNTEAFF.

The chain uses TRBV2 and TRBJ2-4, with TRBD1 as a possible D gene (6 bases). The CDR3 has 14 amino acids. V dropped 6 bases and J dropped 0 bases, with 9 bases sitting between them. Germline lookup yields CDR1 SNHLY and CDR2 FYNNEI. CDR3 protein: CASRTGLAKNIQYF. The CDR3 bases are TGTGCCAGCAGGACAGGTCTAGCCAAAAACATTCAGTACTTC.

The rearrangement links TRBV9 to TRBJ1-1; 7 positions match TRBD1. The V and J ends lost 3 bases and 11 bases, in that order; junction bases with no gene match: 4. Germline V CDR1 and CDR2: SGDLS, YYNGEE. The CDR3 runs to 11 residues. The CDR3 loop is CASSATGWAFF. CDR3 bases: TGTGCCAGCAGCGCGACAGGGTGGGCTTTCTTT.

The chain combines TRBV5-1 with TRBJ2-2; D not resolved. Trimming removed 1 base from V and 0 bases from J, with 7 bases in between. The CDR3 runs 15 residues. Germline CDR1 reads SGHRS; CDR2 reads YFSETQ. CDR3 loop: CASSLPETNTGELFF. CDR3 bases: TGCGCCAGCAGCTTGCCAGAAACGAACACCGGGGAGCTGTTTTTT.

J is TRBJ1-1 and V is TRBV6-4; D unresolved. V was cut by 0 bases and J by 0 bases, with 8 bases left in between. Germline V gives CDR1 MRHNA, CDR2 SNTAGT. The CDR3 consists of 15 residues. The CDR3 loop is CASSDSPSMNTEAFF. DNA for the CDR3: TGTGCCAGCAGTGACTCCCCCAGTATGAACACTGAAGCTTTCTTT.

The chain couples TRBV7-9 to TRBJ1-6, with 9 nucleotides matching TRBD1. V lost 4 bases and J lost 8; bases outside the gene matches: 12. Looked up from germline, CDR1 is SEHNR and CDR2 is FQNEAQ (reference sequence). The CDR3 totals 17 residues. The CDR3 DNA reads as TGTGCCAGCAGCTCCGGAGCGGGACAGGGTATTTATTCACCCCTCCACTTT. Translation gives CASSSGAGQGIYSPLHF.

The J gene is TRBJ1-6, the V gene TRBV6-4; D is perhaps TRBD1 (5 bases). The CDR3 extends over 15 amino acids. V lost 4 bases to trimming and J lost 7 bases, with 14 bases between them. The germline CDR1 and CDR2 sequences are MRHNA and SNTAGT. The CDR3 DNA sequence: TGTGCCAGCAGTGGTCCAGACAGCGAAAATTCACCCCTCCACTTT. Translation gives CASSGPDSENSPLHF.

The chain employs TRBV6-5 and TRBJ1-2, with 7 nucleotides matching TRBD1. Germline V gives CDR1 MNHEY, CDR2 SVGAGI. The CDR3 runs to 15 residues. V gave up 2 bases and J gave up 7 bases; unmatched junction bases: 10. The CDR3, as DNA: TGTGCCAGCAGTTACCCCGACAGGGAGATAGGTGGCTACACCTTC. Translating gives CASSYPDREIGGYTF.

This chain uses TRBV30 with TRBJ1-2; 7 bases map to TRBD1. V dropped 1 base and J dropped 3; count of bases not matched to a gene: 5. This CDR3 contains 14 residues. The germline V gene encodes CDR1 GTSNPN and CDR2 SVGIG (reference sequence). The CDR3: CAWSGVDRYYGYTF. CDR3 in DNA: TGTGCCTGGAGTGGAGTGGACAGGTACTATGGCTACACCTTC.

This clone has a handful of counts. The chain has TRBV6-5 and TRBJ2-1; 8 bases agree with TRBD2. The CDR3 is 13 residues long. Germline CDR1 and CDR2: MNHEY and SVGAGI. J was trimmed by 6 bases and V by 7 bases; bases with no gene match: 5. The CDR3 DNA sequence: TGTGCCAGCAAATTACTAGCGGTCAATGAGCAGTTCTTC. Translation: CASKLLAVNEQFF.

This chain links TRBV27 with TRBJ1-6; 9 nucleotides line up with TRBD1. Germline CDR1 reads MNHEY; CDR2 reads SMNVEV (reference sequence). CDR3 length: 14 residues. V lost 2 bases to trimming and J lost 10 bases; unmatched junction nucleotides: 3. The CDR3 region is CASSLRDRESPLHF. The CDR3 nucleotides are TGTGCCAGCAGTTTACGGGACAGGGAATCACCCCTCCACTTT.

CDR3 sequence (DNA): TGTGCCAGCAGCCGGGCAGGGCTTGCTTTCTTT. Residues: CASSRAGLAFF. The chain recombines TRBV5-6 with TRBJ1-1; possibly TRBD1 for D (5 bases). The CDR3 is 11 residues long. From germline, CDR1 is SGHDT and CDR2 YYEEEE. Trimming shortened V by 4 bases and J by 11 bases, and 12 bases separated the two germline ends. The full variable domain, with the rest looked up from reference TRBV5-6 and TRBJ1-1, is DAGVTQSPTHLIKTRGQQVTLRCSPKSGHDTVSWYQQALGQGPQFIFQYYEEEERQRGNFPDRFSGHQFPNYSSELNVNALLLGDSALYLCASSRAGLAFFGQGTRLTVV.

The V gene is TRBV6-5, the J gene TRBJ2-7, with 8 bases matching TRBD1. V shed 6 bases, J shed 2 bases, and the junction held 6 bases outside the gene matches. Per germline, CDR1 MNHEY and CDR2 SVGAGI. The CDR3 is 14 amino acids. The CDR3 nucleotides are TGTGCCAGCAGACGCGGACAGGGACCCTACGAGCAGTACTTC. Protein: CASRRGQGPYEQYF.

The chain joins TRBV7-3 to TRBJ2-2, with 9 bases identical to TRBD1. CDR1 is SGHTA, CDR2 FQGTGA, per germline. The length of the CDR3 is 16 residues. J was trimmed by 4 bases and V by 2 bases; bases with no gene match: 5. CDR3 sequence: CASSLEQGASTGELFF. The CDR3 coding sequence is TGTGCCAGCAGCTTAGAACAGGGGGCTAGCACCGGGGAGCTGTTTTTT.